This T cell receptor (beta chain) comes out of a study of cytomegalovirus exposure and HLA in healthy donors. The PCR had 60 Vbeta and 13 Jbeta primers. In the original workflow: The authors later counted roughly 76 million unique TCR beta chains, roughly 10 million of them shared. Clones were sequenced by immunoSEQ multiplex PCR, and TCRdb holds only the in-frame ones, with some missing. V and J calls and clone size are given by that table; D and trimming were obtained from the DNA. The data hold roughly 110,000 clones, with around 80% observed a single time. Remarks on this clone: Other DNA sequences within the sample encode an identical CDR3.

The CDR3 is 12 amino acids. V was shortened by 2 bases and J by 4 bases, with 6 bases between the two germline ends. Germline assignment: CDR1 SGHVS and CDR2 FQNEAQ. The sequenced material came from PBMCs. This clonotype was sampled from a man aged 30 to 39 in good health and CMV-seropositive. The chain links TRBV7-8 to TRBJ2-7; tentatively, D is TRBD2 (5 bases). The CDR3 is CASSLRRYEQYF. Here the CDR3 DNA reads TGTGCCAGCAGCTTAAGGAGGTACGAGCAGTACTTC.